Each of the 10 T cell receptor beta chains below was sequenced from the same sample in a study of T cell responses to AZD1222 COVID-19 vaccine. The table came from immunoSEQ multiplex PCR; TCRdb's copy has only in-frame clones and leaves some out. This sample yields under 200,000 clones, of which around 90% are seen a single time; roughly 4% belongs to the top ten. This sample comprised peripheral blood, obtained 28 days after the second dose of the MenACWY control vaccine. All receptors derive from an adult who received the MenACWY meningococcal vaccine as a control.

V usage is TRBV6-5 and J usage is TRBJ1-1; D might be TRBD1 (5 bases). The CDR3 is 12 residues long. V lost 7 bases and J 10 bases, leaving 16 bases between the germline ends. The germline V gene has CDR1 MNHEY and CDR2 SVGAGI. In nucleotides, the CDR3 is TGTGCCAGCATCACTTCCGGGGGTCGAGCTTTCTTT. Protein product: CASITSGGRAFF.

This rearrangement joins TRBV7-2 to TRBJ1-1; unclear D gene. Trimming removed 4 bases at V and 4 bases at J, with 16 bases between. Germline V lookup: CDR1 SGHTA, CDR2 FQGNSA. This CDR3 comprises 15 residues. CDR3 amino acids: CASSSRGGGGTEAFF. The DNA of the CDR3 is TGTGCCAGCAGCTCCCGGGGAGGAGGAGGCACTGAAGCTTTCTTT.

The chain couples TRBV30 to TRBJ2-1, with a tentative D call TRBD2 (5 bases). CDR3 length equals 14 residues. Per germline, CDR1 GTSNPN and CDR2 SVGIG (reference sequence). V dropped 1 base and J dropped 8 bases, with 15 bases sitting between them. In DNA, the CDR3 is TGTGCCTGGAGTGCGCCGGACCTCGGGGATGAGCAGTTCTTC. It is translated as CAWSAPDLGDEQFF. The full variable domain, with the rest looked up from reference TRBV30 and TRBJ2-1, is SQTIHQWPATLVQPVGSPLSLECTVEGTSNPNLYWYRQAAGRGLQLLFYSVGIGQISSEVPQNLSASRPQDRQFILSSKKLLLSDSGFYLCAWSAPDLGDEQFFGPGTRLTVL.

CDR3 sequence: CASSLLGVYGYTF. CDR3 DNA: TGTGCCAGCAGTTTACTGGGAGTCTATGGCTACACCTTC. The chain links TRBV28 to TRBJ1-2; D uncertain. Trimming shortened V by 2 bases and J by 4 bases, and 8 bases separated the two germline ends. The CDR3 is 13 residues long. The germline V gene has CDR1 MDHEN and CDR2 SYDVKM.

The chain combines TRBV11-3 with TRBJ1-1; a possible D gene is TRBD1 (6 bases). The CDR3 consists of 12 residues. V was shortened by 4 bases and J by 6 bases, with 9 bases between the two germline ends. Germline assignment: CDR1 SGHNT and CDR2 YENEEA. This CDR3 is CASSSRGSEAFF. The CDR3, as DNA: TGTGCCAGCAGCTCCAGGGGATCTGAAGCTTTCTTT.

V is TRBV28 and J is TRBJ1-4; tentative D call: TRBD1 (6 bases). Germline assignment: CDR1 MDHEN and CDR2 SYDVKM. The ends were cut back, 6 bases at V and 5 bases at J, with 16 bases in the middle. The CDR3 has 15 residues. The CDR3 DNA is TGTGCCAGCAGGTCGGGGGGCAGAGAAAATGAAAAACTGTTTTTT. This encodes CASRSGGRENEKLFF.

The chain carries TRBV6-5 and TRBJ1-5; TRBD1 matches 9 bases. CDR1 MNHEY and CDR2 SVGAGI come from the germline V gene. V was clipped by 7 bases and J by 4 bases; unmatched bases: 5. The CDR3 loop spans 14 amino acids. CDR3 DNA: TGTGCCAGCATCCCGACAGGGGGGAATCAGCCCCAGCATTTT. This encodes CASIPTGGNQPQHF.

This chain uses TRBV6-1 with TRBJ1-5, with D tentatively TRBD1 (5 bases). Trimming removed 0 bases from V and 5 bases from J, with 11 bases in between. The germline V gene has CDR1 MNHNS and CDR2 SASEGT. The CDR3 spans 15 residues. CDR3: CASSEAVGTHQPQHF. The CDR3 nucleotides are TGTGCCAGCAGTGAAGCGGTAGGGACCCATCAGCCCCAGCATTTT.

The chain has TRBV6-2 or TRBV6-3 and TRBJ2-7; D remains unclear. The CDR3 has 12 amino acids. Germline V gene sequence: CDR1 MNHEY, CDR2 SVGEGT. V was trimmed by 0 bases and J by 6 bases, leaving 6 bases between them. As DNA, the CDR3 is TGTGCCAGCAGTTACTCTAGGTTCGAGCAGTACTTC. It is translated as CASSYSRFEQYF.

This clone was observed a single time. The V call is TRBV5-4, the J call TRBJ2-3, with D perhaps assigned TRBD1 or TRBD2 (5 bases each). The CDR3 runs to 16 residues. Between the trimmed V and J ends, which lost 4 bases and 6 bases, there was a span of 21 bases. Looked up from germline, CDR1 is SGHNT and CDR2 is YYREEE (reference sequence). The CDR3 reads CASSVDPGPDRDTQYF. CDR3 nucleotide sequence: TGTGCCAGCAGCGTCGATCCGGGACCAGATCGGGATACGCAGTATTTT.